One sample yielded the 4 T cell receptor beta chains listed below, sequenced in a study of T cell responses to AZD1222 COVID-19 vaccine. The table came from immunoSEQ multiplex PCR; TCRdb's copy has only in-frame clones and leaves some out. The sample has fewer than 130,000 clones; roughly four fifths are singletons. The source material was peripheral blood, sampled on day 0 of AZD1222 vaccination. These receptors came from an adult in good health.

The chain recombines TRBV18 with TRBJ2-1; 12 positions match TRBD2. This CDR3 is 14 amino acids long. The germline V gene has CDR1 KGHSH and CDR2 LQKENI. V was pared by 6 bases and J by 5 bases, with 2 bases of the junction left unmatched. The CDR3 DNA reads as TGTGCCAGCTCTACTAGCGGGGGGCACAATGAGCAGTTCTTC. Translated: CASSTSGGHNEQFF.

This clone was seen just once. V is TRBV5-1 and J is TRBJ2-5; D may match TRBD1 or TRBD2 (5 bases each). Germline V gene data show CDR1 as SGHRS and CDR2 as YFSETQ. Between the trimmed V and J ends, which lost 0 bases and 7 bases, there was a span of 16 bases. CDR3 length equals 15 residues. Here the CDR3 reads CASSLEGGRRGTQYF. Here the CDR3 DNA reads TGCGCCAGCAGCTTGGAAGGAGGAAGAAGGGGGACCCAGTACTTC.

This clone was counted between two and nine times. V usage is TRBV2 and J usage is TRBJ2-3; 8 nucleotides align to TRBD2. The CDR3 contains 17 residues. J was trimmed by 2 bases and V by 2 bases; bases with no gene match: 9. Germline CDR1 and CDR2: SNHLY and FYNNEI. The CDR3 region has the DNA TGTGCCAGCAGTGAATGGGCTAGCGGGTCCTCCACAGATACGCAGTATTTT. It translates to CASSEWASGSSTDTQYF.

The chain has TRBV5-1 and TRBJ2-2; possibly TRBD2 for D (6 bases). CDR3 length equals 17 residues. Germline V gives CDR1 SGHRS, CDR2 YFSETQ. Trimming shortened V by 0 bases and J by 3 bases, and 15 bases separated the two germline ends. DNA of the CDR3: TGCGCCAGCAGCTTGGAGGTCGGGGGTTTGTACACCGGGGAGCTGTTTTTT. Encoded protein: CASSLEVGGLYTGELFF.